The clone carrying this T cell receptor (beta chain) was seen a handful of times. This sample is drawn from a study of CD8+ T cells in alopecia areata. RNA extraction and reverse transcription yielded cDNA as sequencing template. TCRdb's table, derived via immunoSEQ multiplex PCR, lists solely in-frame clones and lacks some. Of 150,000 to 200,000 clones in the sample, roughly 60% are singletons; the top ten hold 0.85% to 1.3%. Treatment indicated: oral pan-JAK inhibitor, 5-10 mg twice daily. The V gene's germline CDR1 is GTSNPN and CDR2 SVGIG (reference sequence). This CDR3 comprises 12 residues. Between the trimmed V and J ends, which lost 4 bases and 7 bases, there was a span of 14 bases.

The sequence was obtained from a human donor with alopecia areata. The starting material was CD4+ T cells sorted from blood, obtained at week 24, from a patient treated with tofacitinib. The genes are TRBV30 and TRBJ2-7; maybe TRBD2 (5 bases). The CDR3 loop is CAWTPQPGEQYF. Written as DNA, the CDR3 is TGTGCCTGGACCCCCCAGCCGGGAGAGCAGTACTTC.